The entry that follows covers one TCR beta chain sequence. Germline CDR1 reads LGHNA; CDR2 reads YSLEER. V was cut by 0 bases and J by 0 bases, with 15 bases left in between. The CDR3 totals 18 residues. This record belongs to a study of control samples from healthy donors and cancer patients. Data came from immunoSEQ multiplex PCR; TCRdb stores just in-frame clones and leaves some out. Counted here are about 150,000 clones, around 90% occurring once; the ten biggest clones make up more than 4%. Material: blood. The chain combines TRBV4-3 with TRBJ1-5; maybe TRBD1 (5 bases). This sequence originates from a man younger than 40 in good health. The CDR3 loop reads CASSQDRYGDGSNQPQHF. The CDR3 bases are TGCGCCAGCAGCCAAGATAGATATGGGGACGGTAGCAATCAGCCCCAGCATTTT.